This is a list of T cell receptor beta chains from one sample in a study of blood T cell repertoires in COVID-19. Measured with immunoSEQ multiplex PCR; TCRdb has only the in-frame clones, and not every one. The repertoire holds roughly 200,000 clones, over 75% seen once, with 18% in the top ten. Material: peripheral blood. These receptors were collected from a person aged 65 to 79 with COVID-19, enrolled during active disease. Each CDR3 is given with its conserved first and last residue. A D gene is named only where the DNA matches it firmly. Clone sizes are given selectively: once, few, many, or a class where the clone is expanded.

D gene: .
clone size: .
V gene: TRBV7-6
J gene: TRBJ2-1
CDR3 protein: CASSRQGQAHNEQFF
CDR3 DNA: TGTGCCAGCAGCCGGCAGGGGCAAGCACACAATGAGCAGTTCTTC

D gene: TRBD1
clone size: .
V gene: TRBV5-6
J gene: TRBJ2-7
CDR3 protein: CASSIGTAYEQYF
CDR3 DNA: TGTGCCAGCAGCATCGGGACAGCCTACGAGCAGTACTTC

D gene: .
clone size: .
V gene: TRBV6-4
J gene: TRBJ2-3
CDR3 protein: CASSELRGDTQYF
CDR3 DNA: TGTGCCAGCAGTGAACTCCGAGGAGATACGCAGTATTTT

D gene: .
clone size: .
V gene: TRBV7-2
J gene: TRBJ2-7
CDR3 protein: CASSLAGGSYEQYF
CDR3 DNA: TGTGCCAGCAGCTTAGCGGGGGGTTCCTACGAGCAGTACTTC

D gene: TRBD2
clone size: .
V gene: TRBV7-9
J gene: TRBJ2-4
CDR3 protein: CASSLRLAGENIQYF
CDR3 DNA: TGTGCCAGCAGCTTAAGGCTAGCGGGTGAAAACATTCAGTACTTC

D gene: TRBD2
clone size: .
V gene: TRBV27
J gene: TRBJ2-5
CDR3 protein: CASSFERGFHIFNKETQYF
CDR3 DNA: TGTGCCAGCAGTTTCGAGCGGGGCTTCCACATTTTCAATAAAGAGACCCAGTACTTC

D gene: .
clone size: .
V gene: TRBV21-1
J gene: TRBJ2-7
CDR3 protein: CAFFGPGQGGSYEQYF
CDR3 DNA: TGTGCCTTCTTTGGCCCCGGACAGGGTGGCTCCTACGAGCAGTACTTC

D gene: TRBD1
clone size: once
V gene: TRBV7-2
J gene: TRBJ1-1
CDR3 protein: CASSRTGNTEAFF
CDR3 DNA: TGTGCCAGCAGCCGGACAGGGAACACTGAAGCTTTCTTT

D gene: .
clone size: .
V gene: TRBV5-5
J gene: TRBJ2-3
CDR3 protein: CASSLWGRKPTDTQYF
CDR3 DNA: TGTGCCAGCAGCTTGTGGGGGCGGAAACCGACAGATACGCAGTATTTT

D gene: TRBD1
clone size: .
V gene: TRBV30
J gene: TRBJ1-6
CDR3 protein: CAWSGGQVYSPLHF
CDR3 DNA: TGTGCCTGGAGTGGGGGACAGGTATATTCACCCCTCCACTTT

D gene: TRBD1
clone size: once
V gene: TRBV11-1
J gene: TRBJ1-1
CDR3 protein: CASSLGQGWTEAFF
CDR3 DNA: TGTGCCAGCAGCCTAGGACAGGGGTGGACTGAAGCTTTCTTT

D gene: .
clone size: .
V gene: TRBV11-2
J gene: TRBJ1-2
CDR3 protein: CASSSFQPTDPGYTF
CDR3 DNA: TGTGCCAGCAGCTCCTTCCAACCTACTGATCCTGGCTACACCTTC

D gene: TRBD1
clone size: .
V gene: TRBV9
J gene: TRBJ1-6
CDR3 protein: CASSPSDRDNSPLHF
CDR3 DNA: TGTGCCAGCAGCCCCAGCGACAGGGATAATTCACCCCTCCACTTT

D gene: TRBD1
clone size: .
V gene: TRBV5-1
J gene: TRBJ1-1
CDR3 protein: CASSREVRQGNTEAFF
CDR3 DNA: TGCGCCAGCAGCCGTGAAGTCCGACAGGGAAATACTGAAGCTTTCTTT